Sequencing of this T cell receptor beta chain was carried out in a study of blood T cell repertoires in COVID-19 (dated by TCRdb to 2020 to 2021). General notes on the study: Collaborator samples came from the United States, Italy and Spain and covered acute and convalescent phases of COVID-19. The dataset comprised deeply sampled blood TCRbeta repertoires from subjects exposed to, actively infected with, or recovered from COVID-19. The samples were drawn from the first 160 participants of the ongoing ImmuneRACE study and from some 1,300 subjects provided by 6 global collaborators. HLA class I and class II types, where available, came from metadata supplied by the sample provider rather than from assay-based typing. The prospective study material was composed of cDNA or gDNA derived from T cells, B-cell-depleted T cells, or PBMCs. A freely available public database, intended as a resource for researchers studying the immune response to SARS-CoV-2, is where the repertoires were released. Nearly every sample came with metadata listing a de-identified subject ID, COVID-19 status, age in years and sex.

Turning to this clone: The clone's antigen remains unknown. No per-base quality is available; no much larger clone lies one base away.

TCRbeta CDR3 regions were amplified from genomic DNA by means of the immunoSEQ Assay, a bias-controlled multiplex PCR. As for how the authors treated the data: The number of nucleated cells in each sample was estimated from the amplification of reference gene primers within the assay. Sequence reads were collapsed and filtered to measure the absolute abundance of every unique TCRbeta CDR3 rearrangement. For each sample, productive Simpson clonality was calculated as the square root of Simpson's diversity index across productive rearrangements. The table was pulled from immuneACCESS by TCRdb, which kept in-frame rearrangements only. Such tables lose some clones; where checked, under half of the loss comes from unresolved V genes, and the rest has no known cause. That table supplies the V and J calls and clone size; D and trimming were determined from the DNA. For this sample there are 70,000 or so clones; more than 75% appear just once. The ten top clones hold roughly 8% of the sample.

From the cysteine through the phenylalanine, the CDR3 covers 15 amino acids. Only CDR3 DNA remains: 45 bases, in frame from the first base. Points the paper makes about the study in general: The quantity of clinical and demographic metadata differed by source and by participant and was supplied without curation.

Each collaborating institution followed its own protocols to collect whole blood in K2EDTA tubes. For TCRbeta analysis, collaborators shipped samples as frozen whole blood, isolated PBMCs, or DNA extracted from either of those sample types. The receptor was derived from a human donor in a cohort sampled during active COVID-19. Here the chain combines TRBV21-1 and TRBJ1-5; the DNA was not compared with TRBD1, the D call given in the table. TRBV21-1 is a pseudogene segment. The sequenced material came from peripheral blood. The CDR3 loop reads CASSRGTAPNQPQHF. The DNA sequence is given as TGTGCCAGCAGCAGAGGGACAGCTCCTAATCAGCCCCAGCATTTT.